This entry features one T cell receptor (beta chain) sequence. The antigen is undetermined. These data originate in a study of cytomegalovirus exposure and HLA in healthy donors. Broader study findings: Across all donors, roughly uniform sequencing depth was an assumption of the presence/absence analyses.

The PCR used 60 Vbeta and 13 Jbeta primers. Clones were sequenced by immunoSEQ multiplex PCR, and TCRdb holds only the in-frame ones, with some missing. Here the sample spans 95,000 to 150,000 clones, approximately 79% being singletons. This TCR was sampled from a man aged 25 to 40 in good health and CMV-seronegative. The sequenced sample consisted of PBMCs.

DNA of the CDR3: TGTGCCAGCAGTTTATTGGGGGCGGGGACAGTACAAGAGACCCAGTACTTC. It specifies CASSLLGAGTVQETQYF. The V gene is TRBV27, the J gene TRBJ2-5; D is possibly TRBD1 (7 bases). Deletions cut 1 base from V and 2 bases from J, with 17 bases between. Germline-derived CDR1 and CDR2 are MNHEY and SMNVEV (reference sequence). The CDR3 contains 17 residues.